Detailed here is one T cell receptor beta chain. Libraries were prepared by immunoSEQ multiplex PCR; TCRdb keeps only in-frame clonotypes and omits some of them. The profile shows about 80,000 clones, 85% to 95% of them singletons. This sample was taken from a study of technical replicates of blood from a handful of donors. Per the germline V gene, CDR1 is MDHEN and CDR2 is SYDVKM. This CDR3 is 14 amino acids long. J gave up 7 bases and V 6 bases, and 6 bases lay outside the gene matches. Sequencing was done on a sample of T cells isolated from PBMCs. V and J are TRBV28 and TRBJ2-1; TRBD1 matches 10 bases. The clonotype originates from a human donor in good health. The CDR3 sequence is CASSLTGGVNEQFF. For the CDR3, the DNA is TGTGCCAGCAGCCTGACAGGGGGCGTAAATGAGCAGTTCTTC.